This TCR beta chain is from a study of human T cells and chemical hapten exposure. Study-level findings and limits: Once DPC sensitization occurred, TCRs above 1 in 1000 frequency showed no change.

About this clonotype itself: The antigen is undetermined.

Trimming stripped 1 base from V and 6 bases from J, with 4 bases between. This CDR3 has 12 residues. Germline V gene sequence: CDR1 SGHDT, CDR2 YYEEEE. Regarding time point: healthy volunteer bleed at 2 weeks. Researchers extracted total RNA from unfractionated whole blood. TCRdb reanalysed the RACE reads using MiXCR and keeps one entry per CDR3 protein. The sample holds around 130,000 distinct CDR3 sequences, about 8.2% seen once. The sequence was collected from a male donor in good health. Some clones in this sample may be carry-over from other donors' samples. The J gene is TRBJ1-4, the V gene TRBV5-6; no clear D gene. The sequenced material came from whole blood. CDR3: CASSLNYEKLFF. As DNA, the CDR3 is TGTGCCAGCAGCTTGAATTATGAAAAACTGTTTTTT.